The rows below give T cell receptor beta chains drawn from one sample of a study of cytotoxic CD8 clonotypes in ibrutinib-treated CLL. Data came from immunoSEQ multiplex PCR; TCRdb stores just in-frame clones and leaves some out. Of over 130,000 clones in the sample, about 84% were seen once. The source was PBMCs, collected after 36 months of ibrutinib treatment. The receptors shown here come from a human donor with chronic lymphocytic leukemia. Each CDR3 is given with its conserved first and last residue. Each record gives: V gene, clone size, J gene, CDR3 length, D gene, CDR3 protein, CDR3 DNA. A D gene is named only where the DNA matches it firmly. A clone size is listed for some rows: how often the clone was seen (once, few, many), or a class if it is expanded.

V: TRBV28
size: NA
J: TRBJ1-1
length: 18
D: TRBD1
CDR3: CASSPVTGTVVMNTEAFF
DNA: TGTGCCAGCAGTCCCGTTACCGGGACAGTCGTTATGAACACTGAAGCTTTCTTT

V: TRBV7-9
size: NA
J: TRBJ2-7
length: 14
D: NA
CDR3: CASSLNGLMDEQYF
DNA: TGTGCCAGCAGCTTAAACGGCCTCATGGACGAGCAGTACTTC

V: TRBV18
size: NA
J: TRBJ2-7
length: 14
D: NA
CDR3: CASSPATRTYEQYF
DNA: TGTGCCAGCTCACCGGCGACCCGAACCTACGAGCAGTACTTC

V: TRBV12-5
size: NA
J: TRBJ2-5
length: 14
D: NA
CDR3: CASGLVPGKETQYF
DNA: TGTGCTAGTGGTTTGGTACCGGGGAAAGAGACCCAGTACTTC

V: TRBV5-4
size: NA
J: TRBJ1-6
length: 15
D: NA
CDR3: CASSSREGPNSPLHF
DNA: TGTGCCAGCAGCTCCCGGGAGGGCCCTAATTCACCCCTCCACTTT

V: TRBV6-6
size: once
J: TRBJ1-3
length: 16
D: NA
CDR3: CASSYGDGRSGNTIYF
DNA: TGTGCCAGCAGTTACGGCGACGGACGCTCTGGAAACACCATATATTTT

V: TRBV2
size: NA
J: TRBJ2-5
length: 15
D: NA
CDR3: CASSEALRGARTQYF
DNA: TGTGCCAGCAGTGAAGCGCTTCGGGGGGCGAGGACCCAGTACTTC

V: TRBV4-1
size: NA
J: TRBJ1-1
length: 15
D: NA
CDR3: CASSQATVMNTEAFF
DNA: TGCGCCAGCAGCCAAGCGACAGTCATGAACACTGAAGCTTTCTTT

V: TRBV29-1
size: NA
J: TRBJ2-1
length: 14
D: NA
CDR3: CSVELRRSYNEQFF
DNA: TGCAGCGTTGAACTCAGGAGATCATACAATGAGCAGTTCTTC

V: TRBV5-8
size: few
J: TRBJ2-7
length: 15
D: NA
CDR3: CASSLAREGGGEQYF
DNA: TGTGCCAGCAGCCTAGCCCGCGAAGGGGGTGGCGAGCAGTACTTC

V: TRBV2
size: few
J: TRBJ1-5
length: 15
D: TRBD1
CDR3: CASGGQGVFNQPQHF
DNA: TGTGCCAGCGGGGGACAGGGCGTTTTCAATCAGCCCCAGCATTTT

V: TRBV7-9
size: NA
J: TRBJ1-1
length: 14
D: TRBD1
CDR3: CATFRDRVATEAFF
DNA: TGTGCCACATTCCGGGACAGAGTTGCCACTGAAGCTTTCTTT

V: TRBV30
size: NA
J: TRBJ1-1
length: 14
D: TRBD1
CDR3: CAWSQGGMNTEAFF
DNA: TGTGCCTGGAGTCAGGGGGGTATGAACACTGAAGCTTTCTTT

V: TRBV6-1
size: once
J: TRBJ2-2
length: 15
D: TRBD1
CDR3: CASTFGTANTGELFF
DNA: TGTGCCAGCACCTTCGGGACAGCGAACACCGGGGAGCTGTTTTTT

V: TRBV7-9
size: few
J: TRBJ1-1
length: 12
D: NA
CDR3: CASTGMNTEAFF
DNA: TGTGCCAGCACAGGGATGAACACTGAAGCTTTCTTT

V: TRBV19
size: NA
J: TRBJ2-1
length: 15
D: NA
CDR3: CASSIGGGFYNEQFF
DNA: TGTGCCAGTAGTATAGGCGGGGGCTTCTACAATGAGCAGTTCTTC

V: TRBV10-2
size: few
J: TRBJ1-5
length: 19
D: TRBD1
CDR3: CASSESSGTGPISNQPQHF
DNA: TGCGCCAGCAGTGAGTCGTCCGGGACAGGACCAATAAGCAATCAGCCCCAGCATTTT

V: TRBV9
size: NA
J: TRBJ2-7
length: 14
D: NA
CDR3: CASSVDEGNYEQYF
DNA: TGTGCCAGCAGCGTAGACGAGGGAAACTACGAGCAGTACTTC

V: TRBV5-1
size: NA
J: TRBJ1-1
length: 13
D: NA
CDR3: CASSSGQNTEAFF
DNA: TGCGCCAGCAGCTCCGGCCAGAACACTGAAGCTTTCTTT

V: TRBV5-1
size: NA
J: TRBJ1-4
length: 15
D: NA
CDR3: CASSLGAATNEKLFF
DNA: TGCGCCAGCAGCTTGGGGGCAGCAACTAATGAAAAACTGTTTTTT